Sequencing of this T cell receptor beta chain was carried out in a study of T cells in localized non-small cell lung cancer. Clones were sequenced by immunoSEQ multiplex PCR, and TCRdb holds only the in-frame ones, with some missing. The table records roughly 48,000 clones, roughly 75% of them present only once. This clone has just one count. The sample was PBMCs, taken before any cancer treatment. The receptor's source is a woman aged 35 to 69 with stage II lung adenocarcinoma.

CDR3 bases: TGCGCCAGCAGCCTGGGACAGGGGGTAACGGAGACCCAGTACTTC. It codes for CASSLGQGVTETQYF. The rearrangement uses TRBV5-1 and TRBJ2-5, with 11 bases matching TRBD1. The CDR3 extends over 15 amino acids. Germline V gives CDR1 SGHRS, CDR2 YFSETQ. V dropped 4 bases and J dropped 5; count of bases not matched to a gene: 7.